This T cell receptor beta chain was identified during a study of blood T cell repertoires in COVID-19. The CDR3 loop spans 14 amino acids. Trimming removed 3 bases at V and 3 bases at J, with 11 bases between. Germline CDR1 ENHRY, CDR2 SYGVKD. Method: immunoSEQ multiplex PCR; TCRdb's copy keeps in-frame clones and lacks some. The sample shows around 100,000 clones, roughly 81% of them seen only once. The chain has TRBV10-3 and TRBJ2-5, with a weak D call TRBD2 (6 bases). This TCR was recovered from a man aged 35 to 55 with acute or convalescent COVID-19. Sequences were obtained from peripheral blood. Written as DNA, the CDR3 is TGTGCCATCAGTGATCCCCGCGGGGAAGAGACCCAGTACTTC. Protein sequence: CAISDPRGEETQYF.